This T cell receptor beta chain was captured by sequencing in a study of T-cell memory formation after mild COVID-19. About the study: Clustering of TCRs was largely donor specific. General study points: There was a balanced CD4/CD8 profile in clones contracting day 15 to 85, and later expanders leaned CD4+. Cross-reactive memory apparently joined, as some responding clones appeared in pre-infection memory.

TCR alpha and TCR beta cDNA libraries carrying sample barcodes and UMIs were produced by 5'RACE using constant-segment primers. TCRdb reprocessed the 5' RACE reads via MiXCR and lists one record per CDR3 protein. The sample has about 120,000 distinct CDR3 sequences, roughly 15% seen once. This clonotype was recorded a few times. Antigen specificity is unknown. Sequencing was performed on PBMCs or a T cell subset sorted from them (not recorded which). The TCR was taken from an adult woman who had mild COVID-19 (a few samples of this study predate the infection). Cell type and time point are not known.

The CDR3 here is CASSLVGLAGAYEQYF. In nucleotides, the CDR3 is TGTGCCAGCAGCTTAGTGGGACTAGCGGGGGCATACGAGCAGTACTTC. The chain joins TRBV7-9 to TRBJ2-7, with 14 bases aligning to TRBD2. There are 16 residues in the CDR3. The junction had 3 bases not matched to a gene; V was cut back by 1 base and J by 4 bases. Germline V gene data show CDR1 as SEHNR and CDR2 as FQNEAQ (reference sequence).